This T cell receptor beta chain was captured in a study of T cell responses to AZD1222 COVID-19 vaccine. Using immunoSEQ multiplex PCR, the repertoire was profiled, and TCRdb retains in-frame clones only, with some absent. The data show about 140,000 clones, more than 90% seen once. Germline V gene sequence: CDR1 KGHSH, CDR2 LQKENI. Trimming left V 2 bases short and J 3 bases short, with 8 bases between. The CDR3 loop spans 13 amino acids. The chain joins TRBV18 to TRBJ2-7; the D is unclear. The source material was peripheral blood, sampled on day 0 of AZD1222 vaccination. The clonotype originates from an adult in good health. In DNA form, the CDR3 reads TGTGCCAGCTCACCAAAGGGTTACTACGAGCAGTACTTC. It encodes CASSPKGYYEQYF.